These 11 T cell receptor beta chains originate from one sample sequenced in a study of T cell repertoires in cytomegalovirus infection. Each CDR3 protein is one row after TCRdb ran MiXCR on the reads. There are around 740,000 distinct CDR3 sequences in the sample; less than 40% occur only once, and more than 2.5% lies in the top ten. Sequences were obtained from PBMCs. These receptors originate from a human donor in good health (CMV status not recorded). Some clones in this sample may be carry-over from other donors' samples.

In its sample, this clonotype was seen once. The V call is TRBV20-1, the J call TRBJ1-2, with TRBD1 identical over 7 bases. The germline V gene has CDR1 DFQATT and CDR2 SNEGSKA (reference sequence). V shed 5 bases and J 3 bases; nucleotides not matched to a gene: 6. This CDR3 is built from 13 residues. CDR3 nucleotide sequence: TGCAGTGCTCGACAGGGAATCGACTATGGCTACACCTTC. The encoded protein is CSARQGIDYGYTF.

This clonotype came up a few times. V gene TRBV15 combines with J gene TRBJ2-5; a weak D match, TRBD1 (6 bases). Trimming stripped 4 bases from V and 3 bases from J, with 9 bases between. Per the germline V gene, CDR1 is LNHNV and CDR2 is YYDKDF (reference sequence). The CDR3 sequence is 13 residues long. The CDR3 DNA follows: TGTGCCACCAGCACTCACAGGGAAGAGACCCAGTACTTC. Amino acids: CATSTHREETQYF.

The chain couples TRBV5-5 to TRBJ2-2, with D hard to call. Germline V gene sequence: CDR1 SGHKS, CDR2 YYEKEE (reference sequence). Trimming removed 7 bases at V and 1 base at J, with 8 bases between. The CDR3 totals 13 residues. The CDR3 protein is CASQKMNTGELFF. The CDR3 region has the DNA TGTGCCAGCCAAAAAATGAACACCGGGGAGCTGTTTTTT. The full variable domain, in which reference TRBV5-5 and TRBJ2-2 provide the parts outside the CDR3, is DAGVTQSPTHLIKTRGQQVTLRCSPISGHKSVSWYQQVLGQGPQFIFQYYEKEERGRGNFPDRFSARQFPNYSSELNVNALLLGDSALYLCASQKMNTGELFFGEGSRLTVL.

Of note for this clonotype: This is likely a read error, given that the CDR3 carries no conserved phenylalanine or tryptophan at its end. The rearrangement joins TRBV7-8 to TRBJ2-7; 7 positions agree with TRBD1. V trimming: 5 bases; J trimming: 6 bases; junction bases outside the gene matches: 13. The CDR3 is made up of 15 amino acids. Germline V lookup: CDR1 SGHVS, CDR2 FQNEAQ. In DNA, the CDR3 is TGTGCCAGCAGCCCGAGCGACAGGGTTCGTGGCGAGCAGTACTTA. Protein product: CASSPSDRVRGEQYL.

The V call is TRBV6-2 or TRBV6-3, the J call TRBJ1-1, with D tentatively TRBD1 (5 bases). Trimming stripped 6 bases from V and 6 bases from J, with 20 bases between. The CDR3 is made up of 15 amino acids. Germline CDR1 and CDR2: MNHEY and SVGEGT. The CDR3 is CASSDRPGRRAEAFF. The CDR3 nucleotides read TGTGCCAGCAGCGATCGACCGGGACGAAGAGCTGAAGCTTTCTTT.

This chain uses TRBV18 with TRBJ2-7; TRBD1 matches 10 bases. The CDR3 covers 16 residues. The germline gives CDR1 KGHSH, CDR2 LQKENI. V trimming: 1 base; J trimming: 4 bases; junction bases outside the gene matches: 7. The CDR3 is CASSPRRGTGDYEQYF. The CDR3 region has the DNA TGTGCCAGCTCACCACGGAGGGGGACAGGGGATTACGAGCAGTACTTC.

The chain recombines TRBV7-2 with TRBJ1-2; 9 bases are shared with TRBD1. CDR3 length: 15 residues. V shed 4 bases, J shed 4 bases, and the junction held 7 bases outside the gene matches. CDR1 and CDR2 from the germline V gene are SGHTA and FQGNSA. CDR3 nucleotide sequence: TGTGCCAGCAGCTATGGACAGGGGATCAGCTATGGCTACACCTTC. Translating it yields CASSYGQGISYGYTF.

DNA of the CDR3: TGTGCCAGTAGTATTGAGGGGGCACGAGAGACCCAGTACTTC. It codes for CASSIEGARETQYF. This chain links TRBV19 with TRBJ2-5; 7 bases align to TRBD1. The CDR3 sequence is 14 residues long. Germline V gene lookup returns CDR1 LNHDA and CDR2 SQIVND (reference sequence). J lost 4 bases, V lost 3 bases, and 5 bases had no gene match.

As regards this clonotype: An end of the junction differs from the germline gene, which may be a read error. This rearrangement joins TRBV25-1 to TRBJ1-2; possibly TRBD1 for D (6 bases). This CDR3 comprises 14 residues. CDR1 is MGHDK and CDR2 is SYGVNS in the germline V gene. In DNA form, the CDR3 reads TGTGCCCGCAGTGACAGGACGGGTAACTATGGCTACACCTTC. This gives the protein CARSDRTGNYGYTF.

This clonotype was observed a single time. The CDR3 spells CSAVPGLPYF. CDR3 in DNA: TGCAGTGCTGTCCCGGGATTGCCGTACTTC. The rearrangement uses TRBV20-1 and TRBJ2-7, with D perhaps matching TRBD2 (5 bases). This CDR3 has 10 residues. V was clipped by 5 bases and J by 12 bases, with 14 bases between them. Germline V gives CDR1 DFQATT, CDR2 SNEGSKA (reference sequence).

The chain has TRBV19 and TRBJ2-1; D gene unclear. The V end was cut by 5 bases, the J end by 8 bases, with 10 bases between. There are 12 residues in the CDR3. Germline V lookup: CDR1 LNHDA, CDR2 SQIVND (reference sequence). The CDR3 DNA follows: TGTGCCAGTAGTTCTAGTTCCCATGAGCAGTTCTTC. This codes for CASSSSSHEQFF.